The table lists the clone carrying this T cell receptor beta chain with many counts. Its antigen is not known. This CDR3 region has 14 residues. Germline V CDR1 and CDR2: MNHEY, SVGEGT. Trimming took 5 bases from V and 2 from J, leaving 9 bases between them. RNA transcripts served as the template for amplifying TCR beta CDR3 regions. The study used the HTBI primer set for a first-round RT-PCR of the TCR CDR3. A single record per CDR3 protein comes from TCRdb applying MiXCR to the multiplex PCR reads. The table records fewer than 650,000 distinct CDR3 sequences, about 15% of them present only once. This entry comes from a study of T cells in Graves' hyperthyroidism and ophthalmopathy. On the study more broadly: Blood was drawn when the patient was first diagnosed and still untreated.

Orbital computed tomography, thyroid ultrasound, serum thyroxine and TRAb, and clinical symptoms together informed the diagnoses. The sample, blood from the first hyperthyroidism diagnosis, precedes any ophthalmopathy symptoms. Findings and caveats of the study: A model built on 13 V-J features separated ophthalmopathy from stable hyperthyroidism.

The receptor was derived from a young woman with Graves' hyperthyroidism that later progressed to Graves' ophthalmopathy. The sequenced sample was blood. The chain is built from TRBV6-2 or TRBV6-3 and TRBJ2-2, with D unclear. The CDR3 spells CASSTDGNTGELFF. CDR3 DNA: TGTGCCAGCAGTACGGACGGCAACACCGGGGAGCTGTTTTTT.